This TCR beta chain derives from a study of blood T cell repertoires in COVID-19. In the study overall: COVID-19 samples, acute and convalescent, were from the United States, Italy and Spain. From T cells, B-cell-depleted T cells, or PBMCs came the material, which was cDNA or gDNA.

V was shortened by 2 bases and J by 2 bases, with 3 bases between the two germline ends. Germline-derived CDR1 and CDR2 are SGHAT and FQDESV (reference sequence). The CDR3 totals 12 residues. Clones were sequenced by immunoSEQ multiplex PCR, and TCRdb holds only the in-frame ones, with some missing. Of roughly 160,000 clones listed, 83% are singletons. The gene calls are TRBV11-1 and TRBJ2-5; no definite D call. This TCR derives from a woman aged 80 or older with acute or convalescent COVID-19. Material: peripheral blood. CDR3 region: CASSLLQETQYF. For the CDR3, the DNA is TGTGCCAGCAGCTTACTGCAAGAGACCCAGTACTTC.